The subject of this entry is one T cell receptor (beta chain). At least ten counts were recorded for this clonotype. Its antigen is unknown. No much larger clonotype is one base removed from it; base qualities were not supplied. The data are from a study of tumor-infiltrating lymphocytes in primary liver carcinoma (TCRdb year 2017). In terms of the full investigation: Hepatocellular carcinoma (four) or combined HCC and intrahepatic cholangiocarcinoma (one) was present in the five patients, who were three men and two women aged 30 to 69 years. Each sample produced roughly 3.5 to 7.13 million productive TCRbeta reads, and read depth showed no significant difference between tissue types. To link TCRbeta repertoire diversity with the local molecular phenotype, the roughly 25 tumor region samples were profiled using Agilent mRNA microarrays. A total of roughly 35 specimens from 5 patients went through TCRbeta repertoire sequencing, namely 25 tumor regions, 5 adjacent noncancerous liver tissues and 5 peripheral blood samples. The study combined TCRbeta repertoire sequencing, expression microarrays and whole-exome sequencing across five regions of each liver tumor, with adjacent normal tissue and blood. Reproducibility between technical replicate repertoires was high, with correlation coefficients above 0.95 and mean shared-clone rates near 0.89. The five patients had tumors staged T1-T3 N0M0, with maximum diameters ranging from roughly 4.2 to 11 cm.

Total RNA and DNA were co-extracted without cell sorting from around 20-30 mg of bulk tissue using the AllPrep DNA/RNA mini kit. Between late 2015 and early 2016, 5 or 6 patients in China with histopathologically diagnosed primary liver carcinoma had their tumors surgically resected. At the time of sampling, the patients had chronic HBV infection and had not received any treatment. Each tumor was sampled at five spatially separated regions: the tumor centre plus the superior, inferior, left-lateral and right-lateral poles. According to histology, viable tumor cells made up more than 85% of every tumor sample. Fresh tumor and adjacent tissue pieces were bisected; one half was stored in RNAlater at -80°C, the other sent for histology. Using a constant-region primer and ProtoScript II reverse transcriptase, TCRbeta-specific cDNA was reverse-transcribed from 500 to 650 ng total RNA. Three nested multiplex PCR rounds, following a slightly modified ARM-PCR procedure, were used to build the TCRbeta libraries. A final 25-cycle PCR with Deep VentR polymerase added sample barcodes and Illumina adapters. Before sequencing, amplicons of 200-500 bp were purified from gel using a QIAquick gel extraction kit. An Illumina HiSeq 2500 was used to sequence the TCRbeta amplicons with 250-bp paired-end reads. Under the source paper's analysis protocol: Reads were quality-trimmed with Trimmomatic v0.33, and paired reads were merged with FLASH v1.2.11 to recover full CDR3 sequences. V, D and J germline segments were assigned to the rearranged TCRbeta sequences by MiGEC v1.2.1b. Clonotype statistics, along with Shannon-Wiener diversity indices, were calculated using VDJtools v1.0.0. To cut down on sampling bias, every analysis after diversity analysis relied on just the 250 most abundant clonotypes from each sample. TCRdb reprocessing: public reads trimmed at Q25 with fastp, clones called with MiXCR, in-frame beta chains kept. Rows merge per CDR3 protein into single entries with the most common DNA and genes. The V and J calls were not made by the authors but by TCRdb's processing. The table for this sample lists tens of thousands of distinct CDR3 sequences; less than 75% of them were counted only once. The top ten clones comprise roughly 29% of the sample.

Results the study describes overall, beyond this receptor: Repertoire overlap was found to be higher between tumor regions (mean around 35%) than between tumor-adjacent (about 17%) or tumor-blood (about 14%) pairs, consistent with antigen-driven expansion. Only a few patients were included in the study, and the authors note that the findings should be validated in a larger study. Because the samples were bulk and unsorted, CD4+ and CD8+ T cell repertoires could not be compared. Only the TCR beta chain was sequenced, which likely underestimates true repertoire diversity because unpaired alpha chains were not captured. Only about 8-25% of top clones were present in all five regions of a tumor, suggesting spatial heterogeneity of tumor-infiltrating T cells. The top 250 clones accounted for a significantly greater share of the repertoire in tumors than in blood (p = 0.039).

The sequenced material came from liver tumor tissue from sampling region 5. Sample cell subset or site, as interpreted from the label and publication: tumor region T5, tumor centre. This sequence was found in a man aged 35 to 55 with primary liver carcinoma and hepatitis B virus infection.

At the DNA level, the sequence is TGCAGCGTTGGTGACGGTAGCAATCAGCCCCAGCATTTT. This is translated as CSVGDGSNQPQHF. Recombination joined TRBV29-1 with TRBJ1-5, with no reliable assignment of the D segment. CDR1 and CDR2 (SQVTM, ANQGSEA) derive from the germline V gene. Deletion took 4 bases off V and 0 bases off J, with a span of 7 bases between the germline ends. The CDR3 runs 13 residues from the cysteine to the phenylalanine. Of all the DNA, just the CDR3 is kept, 39 bases in frame from base 1.